This passage covers 17 T cell receptor beta chains from one sample sequenced in a study of identical twins. TCRdb fed the 5' RACE reads into MiXCR, producing one record per CDR3 protein. The sample holds some 440,000 distinct CDR3 sequences, roughly a quarter seen once. The data also belong to a second study, concerning T cells expressing NK-cell markers.

The sample taken for sequencing was CD4+ T cells sorted from blood. Receptors were obtained from a woman aged 18-29 years in good health.

A few counts support this clonotype. This chain joins TRBV7-9 and TRBJ1-1; maybe TRBD1 (5 bases). Germline assignment: CDR1 SEHNR and CDR2 FQNEAQ (reference sequence). Trimming stripped 0 bases from V and 1 base from J, with 9 bases between. The CDR3 loop spans 15 amino acids. In DNA, the CDR3 is TGTGCCAGCAGCTTAGCGAATGGGGGGAACACTGAAGCTTTCTTT. It specifies CASSLANGGNTEAFF.

The chain joins TRBV2 to TRBJ2-2; D unclear. With 7 bases removed from V and 3 bases from J, the gap between germline ends came to 12 bases. This CDR3 has 14 residues. Per the germline V gene, CDR1 is SNHLY and CDR2 is FYNNEI. CDR3 loop: CASTPGRDTGELFF. The CDR3 nucleotides read TGTGCCAGCACTCCAGGACGGGACACCGGGGAGCTGTTTTTT.

The rearrangement links TRBV11-2 to TRBJ2-5; no definite D call. V was shortened by 4 bases and J by 5 bases, with 11 bases between the two germline ends. This CDR3 has 13 residues. CDR1 SGHAT and CDR2 FQNNGV come from the germline V gene. CDR3: CASSSLAWETQYF. CDR3 nucleotides: TGTGCCAGCAGCTCCCTTGCGTGGGAGACCCAGTACTTC.

The chain uses TRBV7-6 and TRBJ2-3; D gene unclear. Looked up from germline, CDR1 is SGHVS and CDR2 is FNYEAQ. V was clipped by 2 bases and J by 6 bases, with 18 bases between them. The CDR3 sequence is 16 residues long. CDR3 region: CASSLRRTTDMDTQYF. CDR3 nucleotides: TGTGCCAGCAGCTTACGCCGTACCACAGACATGGATACGCAGTATTTT.

The J gene is TRBJ2-1, the V gene TRBV6-2 or TRBV6-3, with D unclear. Trimming took off 4 bases at V and 0 bases at J, with 13 bases between the two ends. Germline V CDR1 and CDR2: MNHEY, SVGEGT. The CDR3 has 16 residues. The CDR3 spells CASSSLTRSSYNEQFF. In DNA form, the CDR3 reads TGTGCCAGCAGTTCCTTGACGAGGAGCTCCTACAATGAGCAGTTCTTC.

CDR3 nucleotide sequence: TGTGCCAGCTCACTATCTGACCACGAGCAGTACTTC. This sequence encodes CASSLSDHEQYF. The chain uses TRBV18 and TRBJ2-7; D gene uncertain. Germline loops: CDR1 KGHSH, CDR2 LQKENI. The ends were cut back, 4 bases at V and 5 bases at J, with 9 bases in the middle. This CDR3 comprises 12 residues.

V gene TRBV15 combines with J gene TRBJ2-2; D is unclear. Germline loops: CDR1 LNHNV, CDR2 YYDKDF (reference sequence). Trimming took 4 bases from V and 6 from J, leaving 6 bases between them. The CDR3 spans 12 residues. The CDR3 nucleotides read TGTGCCACCAGCAAACTCTCCGGGGAGCTGTTTTTT. This codes for CATSKLSGELFF.

V usage is TRBV12-3 or TRBV12-4 and J usage is TRBJ1-1; possibly TRBD1 for D (6 bases). The CDR3 loop spans 13 amino acids. Trimming pared 5 bases from V and 3 bases from J, leaving 10 bases between. This CDR3 is CASSEDRYTEAFF. The CDR3 nucleotides are TGTGCCAGCAGTGAGGACAGATACACTGAAGCTTTCTTT.

The chain joins TRBV5-1 to TRBJ2-1; no clear D. Germline V gene sequence: CDR1 SGHRS, CDR2 YFSETQ. V was trimmed by 4 bases and J by 7 bases, leaving 18 bases between them. The CDR3 consists of 15 residues. CDR3 sequence reads: CASSTHSPLLNEQFF. The CDR3 DNA is TGCGCCAGCAGCACCCACAGCCCCCTCCTTAATGAGCAGTTCTTC.

The chain employs TRBV5-1 and TRBJ2-2, with D unclear. The CDR3 sequence is 12 residues long. Trimming stripped 4 bases from V and 7 bases from J, with 8 bases between. Per the germline V gene, CDR1 is SGHRS and CDR2 is YFSETQ. The CDR3 here is CASSPESGELFF. Here the CDR3 DNA reads TGCGCCAGCAGCCCCGAAAGCGGGGAGCTGTTTTTT.

The sample holds a few counts of this clonotype. The rearrangement links TRBV20-1 to TRBJ1-1, with unresolved D. Trimming stripped 3 bases from V and 8 bases from J, with 7 bases between. CDR3 length equals 10 residues. Per germline, CDR1 DFQATT and CDR2 SNEGSKA (reference sequence). This CDR3 reads CSASRAEAFF. CDR3 DNA sequence: TGCAGTGCTAGTCGGGCAGAAGCTTTCTTT.

The CDR3 DNA reads as TGCAGTGCTACCAGCGTGGGGCTAGCGGACTACAATGAGCAGTTCTTC. As protein: CSATSVGLADYNEQFF. The rearrangement joins TRBV20-1 to TRBJ2-1, with 7 positions matching TRBD2. The CDR3 consists of 16 residues. Germline CDR1 and CDR2: DFQATT and SNEGSKA (reference sequence). The J segment lost 3 bases and the V segment lost 4 bases, leaving 12 bases of the junction unmatched.

This clonotype was observed a handful of times. The V and J genes are TRBV20-1 and TRBJ2-6, with D perhaps TRBD1 (6 bases). Germline lookup yields CDR1 DFQATT and CDR2 SNEGSKA (reference sequence). CDR3 length: 16 residues. V lost 5 bases to trimming and J lost 2 bases, with 16 bases between them. DNA for the CDR3: TGCAGTGCTCCAGACAGGTCCCGCGCTGGGGCCAACGTCCTGACTTTC. Its protein product is CSAPDRSRAGANVLTF.

This clonotype has just a few counts. The chain links TRBV5-1 to TRBJ1-1, with D unclear. From germline, CDR1 is SGHRS and CDR2 YFSETQ. Trimming took 2 bases from V and 0 from J, leaving 17 bases between them. CDR3 size: 17 residues. CDR3: CASSFSRFGEVNTEAFF. The CDR3 region has the DNA TGCGCCAGCAGCTTCTCCCGTTTCGGTGAGGTGAACACTGAAGCTTTCTTT.

The rearrangement uses TRBV12-3 or TRBV12-4 and TRBJ1-2, with 7 bases identical to TRBD1. The CDR3 is 14 amino acids. Trimming cost V 5 bases and J 7 bases; bases outside gene matches: 10. CDR3 DNA sequence: TGTGCCAGCAGTCCCCGCTACAGGGGCGGTGGCTACACCTTC. Its protein product is CASSPRYRGGGYTF.

This clonotype was counted between two and nine times. The chain carries TRBV21-1 and TRBJ2-1; no check of the table's D call, TRBD2, against the DNA was made. TRBV21-1 is deemed a pseudogene. This CDR3 is built from 15 residues. CDR3 residues: CASSAQRDPYNEQFF. In nucleotides, the CDR3 is TGTGCCAGCAGCGCCCAGCGGGATCCCTACAATGAGCAGTTCTTC.

The chain couples TRBV5-1 to TRBJ2-5; the D gene could be TRBD1 or TRBD2 (5 bases each). Trimming stripped 0 bases from V and 3 bases from J, with 9 bases between. CDR1 SGHRS and CDR2 YFSETQ come from the germline V gene. The CDR3 is 14 amino acids. CDR3: CASSLEGTKETQYF. The DNA for the CDR3 is TGCGCCAGCAGCTTGGAGGGGACCAAAGAGACCCAGTACTTC. The variable domain in full, completed from reference TRBV5-1 and TRBJ2-5, reads KAGVTQTPRYLIKTRGQQVTLSCSPISGHRSVSWYQQTPGQGLQFLFEYFSETQRNKGNFPGRFSGRQFSNSRSEMNVSTLELGDSALYLCASSLEGTKETQYFGPGTRLLVL.